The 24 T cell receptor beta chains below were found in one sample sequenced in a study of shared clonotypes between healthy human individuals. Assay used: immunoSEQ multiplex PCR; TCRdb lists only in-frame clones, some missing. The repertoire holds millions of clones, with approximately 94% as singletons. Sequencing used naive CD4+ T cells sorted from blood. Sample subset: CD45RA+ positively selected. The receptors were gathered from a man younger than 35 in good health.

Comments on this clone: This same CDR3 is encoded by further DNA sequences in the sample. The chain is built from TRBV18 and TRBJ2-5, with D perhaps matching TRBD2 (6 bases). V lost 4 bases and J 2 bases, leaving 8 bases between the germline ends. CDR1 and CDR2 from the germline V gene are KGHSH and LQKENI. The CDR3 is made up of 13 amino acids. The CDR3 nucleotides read TGTGCCAGCTCACGCGGGGTTCAAGAGACCCAGTACTTC. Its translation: CASSRGVQETQYF. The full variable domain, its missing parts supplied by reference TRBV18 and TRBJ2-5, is NAGVMQNPRHLVRRRGQEARLRCSPMKGHSHVYWYRQLPEEGLKFMVYLQKENIIDESGMPKERFSAEFPKEGPSILRIQQVVRGDSAAYFCASSRGVQETQYFGPGTRLLVL.

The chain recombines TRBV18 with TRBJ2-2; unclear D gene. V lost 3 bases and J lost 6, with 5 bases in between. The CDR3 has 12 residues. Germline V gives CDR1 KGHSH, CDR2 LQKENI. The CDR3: CASSPMSGELFF. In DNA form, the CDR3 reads TGTGCCAGCTCACCGATGTCCGGGGAGCTGTTTTTT. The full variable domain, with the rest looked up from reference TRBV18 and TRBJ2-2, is NAGVMQNPRHLVRRRGQEARLRCSPMKGHSHVYWYRQLPEEGLKFMVYLQKENIIDESGMPKERFSAEFPKEGPSILRIQQVVRGDSAAYFCASSPMSGELFFGEGSRLTVL.

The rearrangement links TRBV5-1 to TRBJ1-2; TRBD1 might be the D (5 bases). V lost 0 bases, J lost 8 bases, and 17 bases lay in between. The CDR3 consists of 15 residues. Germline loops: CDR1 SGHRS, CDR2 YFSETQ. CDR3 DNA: TGCGCCAGCAGCTTGGTAGGCAGGGAAGCAGAAGGCTACACCTTC. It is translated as CASSLVGREAEGYTF.

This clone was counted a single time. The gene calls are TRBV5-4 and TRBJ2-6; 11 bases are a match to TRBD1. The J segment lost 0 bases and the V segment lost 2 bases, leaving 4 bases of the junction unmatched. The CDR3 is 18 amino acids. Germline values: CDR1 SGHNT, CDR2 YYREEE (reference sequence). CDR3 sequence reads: CASSLGQGAFSGANVLTF. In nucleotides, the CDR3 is TGTGCCAGCAGCTTAGGACAGGGGGCTTTCTCTGGGGCCAACGTCCTGACTTTC.

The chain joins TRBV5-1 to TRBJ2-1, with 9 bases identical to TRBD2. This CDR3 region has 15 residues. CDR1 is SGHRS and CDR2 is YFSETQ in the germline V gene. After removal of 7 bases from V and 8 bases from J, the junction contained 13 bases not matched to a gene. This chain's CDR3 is CASRELAGVTHEQFF. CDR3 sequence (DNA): TGCGCCAGCCGCGAATTAGCGGGAGTTACCCATGAGCAGTTCTTC.

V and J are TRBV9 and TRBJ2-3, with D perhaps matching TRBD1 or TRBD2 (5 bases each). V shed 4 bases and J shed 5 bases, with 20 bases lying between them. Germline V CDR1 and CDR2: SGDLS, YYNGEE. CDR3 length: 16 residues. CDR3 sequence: CASSLTGTSSLDTQYF. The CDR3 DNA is TGTGCCAGCAGCCTAACCGGGACCTCCAGCCTAGATACGCAGTATTTT. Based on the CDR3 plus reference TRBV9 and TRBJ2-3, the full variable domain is DSGVTQTPKHLITATGQRVTLRCSPRSGDLSVYWYQQSLDQGLQFLIQYYNGEERAKGNILERFSAQQFPDLHSELNLSSLELGDSALYFCASSLTGTSSLDTQYFGPGTRLTVL.

The CDR3 nucleotides read TGTGCCAGCAGTTTAGGGCAGGATGGTGGTATGCACATTCAGTACTTC. Its protein product is CASSLGQDGGMHIQYF. V usage is TRBV28 and J usage is TRBJ2-4; D remains unclear. Germline CDR1 is MDHEN and CDR2 is SYDVKM. Trimming removed 2 bases at V and 8 bases at J, with 19 bases between. CDR3 length: 16 residues.

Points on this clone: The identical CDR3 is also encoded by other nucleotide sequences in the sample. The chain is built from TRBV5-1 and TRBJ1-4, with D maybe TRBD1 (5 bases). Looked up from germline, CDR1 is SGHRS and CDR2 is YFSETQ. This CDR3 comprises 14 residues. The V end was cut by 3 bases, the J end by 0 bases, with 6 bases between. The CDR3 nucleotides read TGCGCCAGCAGCTGGACATCAACTAATGAAAAACTGTTTTTT. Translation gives CASSWTSTNEKLFF.

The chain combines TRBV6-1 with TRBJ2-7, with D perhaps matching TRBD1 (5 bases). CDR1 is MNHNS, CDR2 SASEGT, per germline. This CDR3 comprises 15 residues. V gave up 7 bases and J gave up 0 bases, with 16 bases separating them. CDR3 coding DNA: TGTGCCAGCACCCCCCCCGTGACAGCCTCCTACGAGCAGTACTTC. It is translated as CASTPPVTASYEQYF.

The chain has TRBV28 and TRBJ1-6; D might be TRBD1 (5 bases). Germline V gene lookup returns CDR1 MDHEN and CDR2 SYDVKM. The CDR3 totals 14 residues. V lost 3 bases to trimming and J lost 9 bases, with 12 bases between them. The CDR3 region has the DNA TGTGCCAGCAGTTTCGAGGGGCTCTCTTCACCCCTCCACTTT. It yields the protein CASSFEGLSSPLHF.

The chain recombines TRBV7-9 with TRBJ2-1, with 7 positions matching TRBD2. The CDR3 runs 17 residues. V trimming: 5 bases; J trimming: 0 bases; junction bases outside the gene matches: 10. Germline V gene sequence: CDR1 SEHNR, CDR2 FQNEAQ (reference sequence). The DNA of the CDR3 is TGTGCCAGCAGCCCAGGACTACTAGCGAGCTCCTACAATGAGCAGTTCTTC. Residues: CASSPGLLASSYNEQFF. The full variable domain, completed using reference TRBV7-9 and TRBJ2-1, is DTGVSQNPRHKITKRGQNVTFRCDPISEHNRLYWYRQTLGQGPEFLTYFQNEAQLEKSRLLSDRFSAERPKGSFSTLEIQRTEQGDSAMYLCASSPGLLASSYNEQFFGPGTRLTVL.

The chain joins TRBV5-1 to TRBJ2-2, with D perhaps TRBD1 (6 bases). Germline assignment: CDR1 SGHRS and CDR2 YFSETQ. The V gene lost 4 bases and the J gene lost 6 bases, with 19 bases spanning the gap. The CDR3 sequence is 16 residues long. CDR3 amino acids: CASSGVTGRGAGELFF. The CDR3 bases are TGCGCCAGCAGCGGTGTGACAGGCCGAGGCGCCGGGGAGCTGTTTTTT.

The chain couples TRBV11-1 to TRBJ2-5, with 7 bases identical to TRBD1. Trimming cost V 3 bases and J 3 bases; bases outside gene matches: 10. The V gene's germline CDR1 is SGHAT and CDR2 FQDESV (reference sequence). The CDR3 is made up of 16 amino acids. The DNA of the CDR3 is TGTGCCAGCAGCTTCGACGAAAACGACAGGGAAGAGACCCAGTACTTC. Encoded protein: CASSFDENDREETQYF. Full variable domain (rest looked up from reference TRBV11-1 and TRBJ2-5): EAEVAQSPRYKITEKSQAVAFWCDPISGHATLYWYRQILGQGPELLVQFQDESVVDDSQLPKDRFSAERLKGVDSTLKIQPAELGDSAMYLCASSFDENDREETQYFGPGTRLLVL.

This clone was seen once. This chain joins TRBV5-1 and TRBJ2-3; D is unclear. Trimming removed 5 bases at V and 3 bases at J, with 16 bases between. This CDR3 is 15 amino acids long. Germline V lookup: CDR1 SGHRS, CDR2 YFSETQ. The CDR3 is CASSSTSTLTDTQYF. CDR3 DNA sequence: TGCGCCAGCAGTAGCACTTCAACCTTAACAGATACGCAGTATTTT. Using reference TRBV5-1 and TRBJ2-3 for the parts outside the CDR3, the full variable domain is KAGVTQTPRYLIKTRGQQVTLSCSPISGHRSVSWYQQTPGQGLQFLFEYFSETQRNKGNFPGRFSGRQFSNSRSEMNVSTLELGDSALYLCASSSTSTLTDTQYFGPGTRLTVL.

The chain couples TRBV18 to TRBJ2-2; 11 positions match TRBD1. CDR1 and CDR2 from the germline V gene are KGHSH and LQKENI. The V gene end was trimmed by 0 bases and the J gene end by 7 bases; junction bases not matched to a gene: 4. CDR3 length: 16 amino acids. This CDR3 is CASSPPDRGRRGELFF. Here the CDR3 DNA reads TGTGCCAGCTCACCACCGGACAGGGGGCGACGCGGGGAGCTGTTTTTT.

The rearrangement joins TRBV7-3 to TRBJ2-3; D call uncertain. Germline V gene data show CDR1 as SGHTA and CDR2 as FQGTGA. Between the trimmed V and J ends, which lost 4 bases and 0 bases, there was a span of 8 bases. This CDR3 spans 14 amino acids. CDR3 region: CASSYDGSTDTQYF. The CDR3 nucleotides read TGTGCCAGCAGCTACGACGGAAGCACAGATACGCAGTATTTT.

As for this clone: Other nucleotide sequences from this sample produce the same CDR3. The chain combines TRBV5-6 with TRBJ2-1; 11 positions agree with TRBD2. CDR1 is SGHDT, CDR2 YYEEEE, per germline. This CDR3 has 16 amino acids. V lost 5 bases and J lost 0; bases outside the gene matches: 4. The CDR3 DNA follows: TGTGCCAGCAGTCTAGCGGGGGGCCCCTCCTACAATGAGCAGTTCTTC. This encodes CASSLAGGPSYNEQFF.

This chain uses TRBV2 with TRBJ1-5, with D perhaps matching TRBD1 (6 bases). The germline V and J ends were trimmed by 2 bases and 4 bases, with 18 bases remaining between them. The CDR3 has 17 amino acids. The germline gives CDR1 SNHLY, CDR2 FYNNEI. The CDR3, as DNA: TGTGCCAGCAGTGAACCCCGAGGGGGGAAAGGTAATCAGCCCCAGCATTTT. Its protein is CASSEPRGGKGNQPQHF.

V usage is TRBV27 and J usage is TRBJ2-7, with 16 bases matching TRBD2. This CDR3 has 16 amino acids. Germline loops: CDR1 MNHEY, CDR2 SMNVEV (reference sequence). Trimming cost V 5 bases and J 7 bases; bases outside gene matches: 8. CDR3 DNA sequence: TGTGCCAGCAGTCCCTGGGGACTAGCGGGAGGGGGGGAGCAGTACTTC. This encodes CASSPWGLAGGGEQYF.

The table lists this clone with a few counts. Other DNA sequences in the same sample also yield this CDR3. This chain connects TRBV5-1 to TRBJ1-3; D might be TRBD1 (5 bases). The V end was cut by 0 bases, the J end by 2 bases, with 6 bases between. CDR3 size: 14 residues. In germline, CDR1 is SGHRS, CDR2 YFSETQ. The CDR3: CASSLGGTGNTIYF. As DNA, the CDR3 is TGCGCCAGCAGCTTGGGGGGGACTGGAAACACCATATATTTT.

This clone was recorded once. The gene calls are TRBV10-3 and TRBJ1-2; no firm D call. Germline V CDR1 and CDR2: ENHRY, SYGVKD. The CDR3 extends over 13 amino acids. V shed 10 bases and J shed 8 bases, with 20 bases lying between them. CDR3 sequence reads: CATNLKGMEGYTF. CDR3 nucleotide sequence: TGTGCCACCAACCTGAAGGGAATGGAGGGCTACACCTTC.

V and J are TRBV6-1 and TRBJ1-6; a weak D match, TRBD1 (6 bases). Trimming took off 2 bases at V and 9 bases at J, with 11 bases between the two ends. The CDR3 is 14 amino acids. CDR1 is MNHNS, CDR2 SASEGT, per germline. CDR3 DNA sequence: TGTGCCAGCAGTGAATCAGGGGTCGGTTCACCCCTCCACTTT. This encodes CASSESGVGSPLHF.

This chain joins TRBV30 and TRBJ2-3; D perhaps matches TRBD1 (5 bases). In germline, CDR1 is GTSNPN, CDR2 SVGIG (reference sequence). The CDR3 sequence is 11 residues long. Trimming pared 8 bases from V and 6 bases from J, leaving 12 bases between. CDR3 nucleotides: TGTGCCGGATCGGACATGGATACGCAGTATTTT. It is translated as CAGSDMDTQYF. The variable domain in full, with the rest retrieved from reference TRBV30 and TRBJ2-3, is SQTIHQWPATLVQPVGSPLSLECTVEGTSNPNLYWYRQAAGRGLQLLFYSVGIGQISSEVPQNLSASRPQDRQFILSSKKLLLSDSGFYLCAGSDMDTQYFGPGTRLTVL.

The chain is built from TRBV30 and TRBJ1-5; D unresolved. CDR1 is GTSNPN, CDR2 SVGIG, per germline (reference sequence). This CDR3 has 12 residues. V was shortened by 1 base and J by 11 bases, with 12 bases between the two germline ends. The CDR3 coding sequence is TGTGCCTGGAGTGAGACCCGGGAAGCCCAGCATTTT. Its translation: CAWSETREAQHF. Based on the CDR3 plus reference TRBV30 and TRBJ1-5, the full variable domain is SQTIHQWPATLVQPVGSPLSLECTVEGTSNPNLYWYRQAAGRGLQLLFYSVGIGQISSEVPQNLSASRPQDRQFILSSKKLLLSDSGFYLCAWSETREAQHFGDGTRLSIL.